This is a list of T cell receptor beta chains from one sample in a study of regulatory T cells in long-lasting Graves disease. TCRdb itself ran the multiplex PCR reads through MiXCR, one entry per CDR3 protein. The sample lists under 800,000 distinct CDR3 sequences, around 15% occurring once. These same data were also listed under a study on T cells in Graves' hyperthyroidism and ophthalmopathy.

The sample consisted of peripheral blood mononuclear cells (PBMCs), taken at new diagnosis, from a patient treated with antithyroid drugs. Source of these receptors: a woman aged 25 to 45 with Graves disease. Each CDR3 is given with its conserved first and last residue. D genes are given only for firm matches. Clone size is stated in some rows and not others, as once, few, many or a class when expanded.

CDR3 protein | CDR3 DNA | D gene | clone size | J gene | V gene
CASTPGHQNAEAFF | TGTGCCAGTACCCCGGGACACCAGAACGCTGAAGCTTTCTTT | - | - | TRBJ1-1 | TRBV19
CASSSQRRAQYF | TGTGCCAGCAGTTCCCAAAGGAGGGCGCAGTATTTT | - | - | TRBJ2-3 | TRBV28
CASSDSGLREQYF | TGTGCCAGCAGTGACTCAGGGTTGCGCGAGCAGTACTTC | - | - | TRBJ2-7 | TRBV6-1
CASSLYRRGGGNSPLHF | TGTGCCAGCAGTTTATACAGGCGCGGCGGCGGGAATTCACCCCTCCACTTT | - | few | TRBJ1-6 | TRBV12-3/TRBV12-4
CASSFNRDPPYEQYF | TGTGCCAGCAGTTTCAACAGGGACCCACCCTACGAGCAGTACTTC | - | many | TRBJ2-7 | TRBV28
CASSPRGQNNQPQHF | TGTGCCAGCTCACCACGCGGGCAGAACAATCAGCCCCAGCATTTT | - | few | TRBJ1-5 | TRBV18
CASSGGVSTGRFYEQYF | TGTGCCAGCAGCGGGGGTGTCAGTACGGGAAGATTCTACGAGCAGTACTTC | - | few | TRBJ2-7 | TRBV9
CASSLVSGGRYYEQYF | TGTGCCAGCAGTTTGGTATCAGGGGGCCGATACTACGAGCAGTACTTC | TRBD1 | - | TRBJ2-7 | TRBV27
CAWGAGFQGTQYF | TGTGCCTGGGGGGCCGGGTTCCAAGGGACCCAGTACTTC | - | - | TRBJ2-5 | TRBV30
CASSSFGSPGWSYEQYF | TGTGCCAGCAGTTCGTTCGGATCCCCAGGGTGGTCCTACGAGCAGTACTTC | - | - | TRBJ2-7 | TRBV28
CSVRDRVFEQYF | TGCAGCGTACGGGACAGGGTCTTCGAGCAGTACTTC | TRBD1 | few | TRBJ2-7 | TRBV29-1
CASILAGTGYTF | TGTGCCAGCATCCTAGCGGGTACCGGCTACACCTTC | - | many | TRBJ1-2 | TRBV12-3/TRBV12-4
CASSHSRDSPLHF | TGCGCCAGCAGCCATTCCCGGGACAGCCCCCTCCACTTT | TRBD1 | - | TRBJ1-6 | TRBV10-1
CSARKQGGQETQYF | TGCAGTGCTAGAAAACAGGGTGGGCAAGAGACCCAGTACTTC | - | - | TRBJ2-5 | TRBV20-1
CASSHPEGRPYTF | TGCGCCAGCAGCCACCCCGAAGGGCGGCCCTACACCTTC | - | - | TRBJ1-2 | TRBV4-1
CSARAVGMNTEAFF | TGCAGTGCTAGAGCCGTCGGCATGAACACTGAAGCTTTCTTT | - | many | TRBJ1-1 | TRBV20-1
CASKPRDTSTDTQYF | TGTGCCAGCAAGCCACGGGACACAAGCACAGATACGCAGTATTTT | - | many | TRBJ2-3 | TRBV27
CASSEFSPLAGYNEQFF | TGTGCCAGCAGTGAATTTTCCCCCCTAGCGGGGTACAATGAGCAGTTCTTC | TRBD2 | many | TRBJ2-1 | TRBV2
CASMVARAGYEQYF | TGTGCCAGCATGGTAGCGAGAGCAGGCTACGAGCAGTACTTC | - | many | TRBJ2-7 | TRBV2
CASSLFASSSETQYF | TGTGCCAGCAGCTTATTCGCCTCCTCGTCAGAGACCCAGTACTTC | - | many | TRBJ2-5 | TRBV7-2
CAWRRSGNSYNEQFF | TGTGCCTGGAGGAGGAGCGGGAATTCCTACAATGAGCAGTTCTTC | TRBD2 | - | TRBJ2-1 | TRBV30
CASRSGRVGDTQYF | TGTGCCAGCAGGAGCGGGAGGGTGGGGGATACGCAGTATTTT | TRBD2 | many | TRBJ2-3 | TRBV28
CASSPLAGGGSTDTQYF | TGTGCCAGCAGCCCCCTAGCGGGAGGGGGGAGTACAGATACGCAGTATTTT | TRBD2 | few | TRBJ2-3 | TRBV7-8
CASSPSWGRDAEAFF | TGTGCCAGCTCACCATCATGGGGCAGGGACGCTGAAGCTTTCTTT | - | few | TRBJ1-1 | TRBV18
CASSRRLPHLAGGREQYF | TGTGCCAGCAGCCGTCGTCTGCCCCACTTAGCGGGGGGGCGCGAGCAGTACTTC | TRBD2 | - | TRBJ2-7 | TRBV28
CASSVPPRSYEQYF | TGTGCCAGCAGCGTACCGCCCCGCTCCTACGAGCAGTACTTC | - | many | TRBJ2-7 | TRBV7-9
CATTGTSGSSYGNEQFF | TGTGCCACCACCGGGACTAGCGGGAGTTCTTATGGTAATGAGCAGTTCTTC | TRBD2 | few | TRBJ2-1 | TRBV24-1
CASSYRAVTEAFF | TGTGCCAGCAGTTACAGGGCGGTCACTGAAGCTTTCTTT | - | few | TRBJ1-1 | TRBV6-5
CASSFGAGLAGGNEQFF | TGTGCCAGCAGCTTTGGGGCCGGACTAGCGGGAGGGAATGAGCAGTTCTTC | TRBD2 | - | TRBJ2-1 | TRBV7-9
CSALQVETQYF | TGCAGTGCTCTCCAGGTGGAGACCCAGTACTTC | - | few | TRBJ2-5 | TRBV20-1
CASSVGGQTNTESFF | TGTGCCAGCAGCGTAGGTGGACAGACAAACACTGAATCTTTCTTT | - | - | TRBJ1-1 | TRBV9
CASSDLASTDTQYF | TGTGCCAGCAGCGATCTAGCGTCCACAGATACGCAGTATTTT | - | few | TRBJ2-3 | TRBV9
CASSTGESANTGELFF | TGTGCCAGCAGCACCGGCGAGTCCGCGAACACCGGGGAGCTGTTTTTT | - | many | TRBJ2-2 | TRBV7-9
CAWSSPGLVGTGELFF | TGTGCCTGGAGTTCACCGGGACTAGTAGGCACCGGGGAGCTGTTTTTT | TRBD2 | few | TRBJ2-2 | TRBV30
CSASAARRDYYEQYF | TGCAGTGCTAGTGCGGCCCGGAGGGACTACTACGAGCAGTACTTC | TRBD2 | - | TRBJ2-7 | TRBV20-1
CSALTGSVGDTQYF | TGCAGTGCCTTGACAGGGAGTGTTGGCGATACGCAGTATTTT | TRBD1 | few | TRBJ2-3 | TRBV20-1
CASSTGTSGPADTQYF | TGTGCCAGCAGTACCGGGACTAGCGGCCCTGCGGATACGCAGTATTTT | TRBD2 | - | TRBJ2-3 | TRBV5-8
CAGEMFDPNEQFF | TGTGCCGGAGAGATGTTCGACCCCAATGAGCAGTTCTTC | - | - | TRBJ2-1 | TRBV30
CASSPMTRSAYEQYF | TGTGCCAGCAGTCCCATGACAAGGAGTGCCTACGAGCAGTACTTC | - | many | TRBJ2-7 | TRBV28
CASSLWEREGQSGELFF | TGTGCCAGCAGCCTTTGGGAGCGGGAGGGCCAATCGGGGGAGCTGTTTTTT | TRBD2 | many | TRBJ2-2 | TRBV11-2
CSAVTGAGTGELFF | TGCAGTGCCGTGACAGGGGCCGGGACCGGGGAGCTGTTTTTT | TRBD1 | - | TRBJ2-2 | TRBV20-1
CASSYGAGGKIAKNIQYF | TGTGCCAGCAGTTACGGGGCAGGGGGGAAGATAGCCAAAAACATTCAGTACTTC | - | few | TRBJ2-4 | TRBV6-9
CASSLVINNEQFF | TGCGCCAGCAGCTTGGTTATTAACAATGAGCAGTTCTTC | - | - | TRBJ2-1 | TRBV5-1
CAWNLPGQGAVDYGYTF | TGTGCCTGGAACCTCCCGGGACAGGGGGCGGTGGACTATGGCTACACCTTC | TRBD1 | few | TRBJ1-2 | TRBV30
CASSLEDRGRDREKLFF | TGCGCCAGCAGCTTGGAGGACAGGGGTCGAGATCGGGAAAAACTGTTTTTT | TRBD1 | few | TRBJ1-4 | TRBV5-1
CASSRRTGINTGELFF | TGTGCCAGCAGCCGACGGACAGGGATAAACACCGGGGAGCTGTTTTTT | TRBD1 | many | TRBJ2-2 | TRBV11-2
CASSLLGPSASRDNEQFF | TGTGCCAGCAGTTTGTTGGGACCTAGCGCCTCACGGGACAATGAGCAGTTCTTC | - | many | TRBJ2-1 | TRBV7-2
CATSDPATGVYEQYF | TGTGCCACCAGTGACCCGGCGACAGGGGTCTACGAGCAGTACTTC | TRBD1 | many | TRBJ2-7 | TRBV24-1
CASSWAGRSYEQYF | TGCGCCAGCAGTTGGGCGGGCCGCTCCTACGAGCAGTACTTC | - | - | TRBJ2-7 | TRBV5-1
CASMYSSGGYEQYF | TGTGCCAGCATGTATTCTAGCGGAGGCTACGAGCAGTACTTC | TRBD2 | - | TRBJ2-7 | TRBV6-1
CASSTTGGDYGYTF | TGTGCCAGCAGTACCACAGGGGGCGACTATGGCTACACCTTC | TRBD1 | many | TRBJ1-2 | TRBV27
CASSARSAGAEAFF | TGCGCCAGCAGCGCCCGATCGGCGGGGGCTGAAGCTTTCTTT | - | - | TRBJ1-1 | TRBV5-1
CASSQGALDEAFF | TGTGCCAGTAGTCAGGGGGCGCTGGATGAAGCTTTCTTT | TRBD1 | - | TRBJ1-1 | TRBV19
CASSWTAGTGYTF | TGTGCCAGCAGCTGGACGGCAGGCACTGGCTACACCTTC | - | many | TRBJ1-2 | TRBV28
CASSDGRTGPTGTQYF | TGTGCCAGCAGCGACGGGAGGACAGGCCCCACTGGGACCCAGTACTTC | - | many | TRBJ2-5 | TRBV7-9
CATSRNNLYDTQYF | TGTGCCACCAGCAGAAATAACCTCTACGATACGCAGTATTTT | - | few | TRBJ2-3 | TRBV15
CSASIPGTGGEQYF | TGCAGTGCTAGTATCCCAGGAACAGGGGGCGAGCAGTACTTC | TRBD1 | few | TRBJ2-7 | TRBV20-1